The 30 T cell receptor beta chains reported below all come from one sample, sequenced in a study of identical twins. A single record per CDR3 protein comes from TCRdb applying MiXCR to the 5' RACE reads. The sample includes approximately 620,000 distinct CDR3 sequences, about 9.4% of them seen just once. Another study also made use of these data, one on yellow fever vaccine responses in identical twins.

Sequenced material: PBMCs. Receptors originate from a woman aged 18-30 years in good health.

This clonotype was detected many times. J is TRBJ2-7 and V is TRBV20-1; TRBD2 might be the D (5 bases). V gave up 3 bases and J gave up 9 bases, with 18 bases separating them. In germline, CDR1 is DFQATT, CDR2 SNEGSKA (reference sequence). CDR3 length equals 13 residues. Here the CDR3 DNA reads TGCAGTGCTAGTGCAGGAGCGGACCTGGGGCAGTACTTC. As protein: CSASAGADLGQYF.

This clonotype was seen more than once but under ten times. V gene TRBV11-2 combines with J gene TRBJ2-1; tentative D call: TRBD2 (5 bases). Trimming took off 0 bases at V and 10 bases at J, with 22 bases between the two ends. Per the germline V gene, CDR1 is SGHAT and CDR2 is FQNNGV. The CDR3 loop spans 17 amino acids. The CDR3 here is CASSLDRELGSWREQFF. The CDR3 nucleotides are TGTGCCAGCAGCTTAGACCGCGAGCTAGGGAGCTGGAGGGAGCAGTTCTTC.

The chain couples TRBV20-1 to TRBJ2-2; 10 bases align to TRBD2. This CDR3 region has 16 residues. J was trimmed by 4 bases and V by 6 bases; bases with no gene match: 11. CDR1 and CDR2 (germline): DFQATT, SNEGSKA (reference sequence). The CDR3 DNA reads TGCAGTGCGCAACTAGCGGGAATGGGTGTCACCGGGGAGCTGTTTTTT. This translates into CSAQLAGMGVTGELFF.

Regarding this clonotype: One end of the junction varies from germline; a read error may be responsible. This rearrangement joins TRBV7-7 to TRBJ2-5, with TRBD1 matching over 7 bases. The CDR3 is made up of 14 amino acids. The germline V gene encodes CDR1 SSHAT and CDR2 FNYEAQ (reference sequence). Here the CDR3 DNA reads TGTGCTAGCAGCCCCGACAGGGTTGGAGAGACCCAGTACTTC. Amino acids: CASSPDRVGETQYF. Complete variable domain (other parts from reference TRBV7-7 and TRBJ2-5): GAGVSQSPRYKVTKRGQDVTLRCDPISSHATLYWYQQALGQGPEFLTYFNYEAQPDKSGLPSDRFSAERPEGSISTLTIQRTEQRDSAMYRCASSPDRVGETQYFGPGTRLLVL.

This chain connects TRBV28 to TRBJ2-7; D is perhaps TRBD2 (7 bases). Germline V lookup: CDR1 MDHEN, CDR2 SYDVKM. The CDR3 is 18 residues long. V lost 6 bases to trimming and J lost 5 bases, with 29 bases between them. The CDR3: CASSLPGRTAVRDHEQYF. Written as DNA, the CDR3 is TGTGCCAGCAGCCTCCCCGGGAGGACAGCGGTTAGGGACCACGAGCAGTACTTC.

This clonotype turned up a few times. The rearrangement uses TRBV28 and TRBJ1-5; TRBD1 might be the D (5 bases). The germline CDR1 and CDR2 sequences are MDHEN and SYDVKM. V lost 8 bases to trimming and J lost 2 bases, with 22 bases between them. The CDR3 length is 17 residues. The CDR3 DNA follows: TGTGCCAGCGGAGGCGGGGGTCCCCTATTTGGCAATCAGCCCCAGCATTTT. It encodes CASGGGGPLFGNQPQHF.

Many counts were recorded for this clonotype. The CDR3 sequence is CASSSEGGYGYTF. CDR3 sequence (DNA): TGTGCCAGCAGCTCCGAGGGGGGCTATGGCTACACCTTC. V gene TRBV7-9 combines with J gene TRBJ1-2; D might be TRBD1 (6 bases). CDR3 length: 13 residues. The V end lost 4 bases, the J end lost 4 bases, and 10 bases lay between the germline ends. CDR1 is SEHNR, CDR2 FQNEAQ, per germline (reference sequence).

There are many counts of this clonotype. The gene calls are TRBV24-1 and TRBJ2-5, with D tentatively TRBD1 (6 bases). CDR1 and CDR2 from the germline V gene are KGHDR and SFDVKD. The V end was cut by 7 bases, the J end by 9 bases, with 11 bases between. This CDR3 is built from 11 residues. The CDR3 nucleotides are TGTGCCACCAGCGAGAGGGGGTCCCAGTACTTC. Its translation is CATSERGSQYF.

This clonotype was seen more than once but under ten times. The chain links TRBV20-1 to TRBJ2-7; D might be TRBD1 or TRBD2, each matching 5 bases. CDR1 is DFQATT, CDR2 SNEGSKA, per germline (reference sequence). The length of the CDR3 is 14 residues. Trimming pared 3 bases from V and 1 base from J, leaving 13 bases between. This CDR3 is CSASRDVRSYEQYF. The CDR3 DNA reads as TGCAGTGCTAGCCGGGACGTCCGTTCCTACGAGCAGTACTTC.

This clonotype was recorded at least ten times. The V call is TRBV7-2, the J call TRBJ2-1, with D possibly matching TRBD2 (5 bases). Germline assignment: CDR1 SGHTA and CDR2 FQGNSA. V lost 6 bases, J lost 2 bases, and 20 bases lay in between. The CDR3 totals 17 residues. CDR3 in DNA: TGTGCCAGCAGTCAAATGGGCCGGTTCGGGACCTACAATGAGCAGTTCTTC. Amino acids: CASSQMGRFGTYNEQFF.

This clonotype was seen only a few times. CDR3 sequence reads: CASSPPGASGSSTDTQYF. The CDR3, as DNA: TGTGCCAGCAGCCCCCCTGGGGCTAGCGGGAGTAGCACAGATACGCAGTATTTT. This chain connects TRBV11-2 to TRBJ2-3, with 10 bases that match TRBD2. The germline V gene encodes CDR1 SGHAT and CDR2 FQNNGV. The CDR3 covers 18 residues. Germline trimming cut 5 bases from V and 0 bases from J; bases unmatched to any gene: 11.

This chain links TRBV2 with TRBJ2-3; 7 nucleotides line up with TRBD1. CDR3 length equals 13 residues. Germline CDR1 and CDR2: SNHLY and FYNNEI. CDR3 in DNA: TGTGCAACCGGGGACAGTCGCACAGATACGCAGTATTTT. Amino acid sequence: CATGDSRTDTQYF. Complete variable domain (other parts from reference TRBV2 and TRBJ2-3): EPEVTQTPSHQVTQMGQEVILRCVPISNHLYFYWYRQILGQKVEFLVSFYNNEISEKSEIFDDQFSVERPDGSNFTLKIRSTKLEDSAMYFCATGDSRTDTQYFGPGTRLTVL.

A few counts support this clonotype. The chain joins TRBV5-1 to TRBJ2-2; maybe TRBD2 (5 bases). Germline CDR1 is SGHRS and CDR2 is YFSETQ. This CDR3 is built from 19 residues. V lost 0 bases and J lost 0, with 18 bases in between. This chain's CDR3 is CASSLGLASGDPNTGELFF. DNA for the CDR3: TGCGCCAGCAGCTTGGGGTTGGCGAGCGGAGACCCGAACACCGGGGAGCTGTTTTTT.

This clonotype is judged medium-sized. The chain joins TRBV12-3 or TRBV12-4 to TRBJ2-5, with a possible D match to TRBD1 (6 bases). The V end lost 7 bases, the J end lost 3 bases, and 9 bases lay between the germline ends. The CDR3 totals 12 residues. Written as DNA, the CDR3 is TGTGCCAGCAACGCAGGGGAAGAGACCCAGTACTTC. Translated, it gives CASNAGEETQYF.

This clonotype was counted at least ten times. The rearrangement links TRBV7-9 to TRBJ2-5, with TRBD1 matching over 7 bases. The V and J ends lost 2 bases and 4 bases, in that order; junction bases with no gene match: 4. The CDR3 contains 14 residues. Per the germline V gene, CDR1 is SEHNR and CDR2 is FQNEAQ (reference sequence). The CDR3 protein is CASSLQGVGETQYF. The CDR3 nucleotides are TGTGCCAGCAGCTTACAGGGGGTAGGAGAGACCCAGTACTTC.

The genes are TRBV4-3 and TRBJ2-1; D perhaps matches TRBD2 (6 bases). This CDR3 is built from 16 residues. V was pared by 0 bases and J by 7 bases, with 16 bases between. Germline V gene sequence: CDR1 LGHNA, CDR2 YSLEER. CDR3 sequence (DNA): TGCGCCAGCAGCCAAGATCGACTAGTGAAGCTAAATGAGCAGTTCTTC. Translation gives CASSQDRLVKLNEQFF.

This clonotype was detected many times. This chain joins TRBV5-1 and TRBJ1-2; tentative D call: TRBD1 (6 bases). The V gene's germline CDR1 is SGHRS and CDR2 YFSETQ. This CDR3 is 15 amino acids long. V gave up 2 bases and J gave up 4 bases, with 15 bases separating them. CDR3 coding DNA: TGCGCCAGCAGCTTACGACAGGACCGTGTCTATGGCTACACCTTC. Its translation is CASSLRQDRVYGYTF.

This sequence joins TRBV7-2 and TRBJ2-3, with D unresolved. V was trimmed by 4 bases and J by 1 base, leaving 9 bases between them. Per the germline V gene, CDR1 is SGHTA and CDR2 is FQGNSA. This CDR3 comprises 14 residues. CDR3 in amino acids: CASSSPSRTDTQYF. The CDR3 DNA follows: TGTGCCAGCAGCTCCCCCTCCCGCACAGATACGCAGTATTTT. Full variable domain (rest looked up from reference TRBV7-2 and TRBJ2-3): GAGVSQSPSNKVTEKGKDVELRCDPISGHTALYWYRQSLGQGLEFLIYFQGNSAPDKSGLPSDRFSAERTGGSVSTLTIQRTQQEDSAVYLCASSSPSRTDTQYFGPGTRLTVL.

This clonotype was recorded once. A much larger clone sits a single nucleotide away, making a read error possible. The V call is TRBV24-1, the J call TRBJ2-1, with 8 nucleotides matching TRBD1. V shed 4 bases and J 12 bases; nucleotides not matched to a gene: 4. Germline V lookup: CDR1 KGHDR, CDR2 SFDVKD. The CDR3 covers 12 residues. As DNA, the CDR3 is TGTGCCACCAGTGACTCCAGGGGGCTGCAGTTCTTC. Protein product: CATSDSRGLQFF.

This clonotype was seen more than once but under ten times. This chain links TRBV30 with TRBJ2-1; D not certain. V was shortened by 0 bases and J by 7 bases, with 7 bases between the two germline ends. CDR3 size: 12 residues. The germline CDR1 and CDR2 sequences are GTSNPN and SVGIG (reference sequence). The CDR3: CAWSVIGNEQFF. As DNA, the CDR3 is TGTGCCTGGAGTGTTATAGGAAATGAGCAGTTCTTC.

This clonotype was detected a few times. This chain joins TRBV28 and TRBJ2-7, with 10 bases identical to TRBD1. The CDR3 is made up of 17 amino acids. Losses at the gene ends were 4 bases for V and 1 base for J; bases not matched to a gene: 10. The germline gives CDR1 MDHEN, CDR2 SYDVKM. The CDR3 bases are TGTGCCAGCAGTTCCCCAACCCCGGGACAGGGGTCCTACGAGCAGTACTTC. Protein: CASSSPTPGQGSYEQYF.

This clonotype was detected a few times. The chain joins TRBV7-2 to TRBJ2-3, with 9 bases aligning to TRBD2. CDR1 is SGHTA, CDR2 FQGNSA, per germline. V shed 5 bases and J 2 bases; nucleotides not matched to a gene: 11. The CDR3 contains 17 residues. The CDR3: CASSLRERGDNTDTQYF. In DNA, the CDR3 is TGTGCCAGCAGCCTACGGGAGCGGGGGGACAACACAGATACGCAGTATTTT.

The chain links TRBV24-1 to TRBJ2-3; D remains unclear. V lost 5 bases, J lost 12 bases, and 14 bases lay in between. Germline CDR1 KGHDR, CDR2 SFDVKD. The CDR3 runs 12 residues. CDR3 region: CATSAPADLQYF. Here the CDR3 DNA reads TGTGCCACCAGTGCCCCCGCGGACCTACAGTATTTT.

This clonotype was detected many times. The chain uses TRBV5-1 and TRBJ2-3; 12 nucleotides agree with TRBD2. Germline V gives CDR1 SGHRS, CDR2 YFSETQ. V lost 4 bases and J lost 0; bases outside the gene matches: 6. This CDR3 has 17 amino acids. The CDR3 region is CASSLLAGGPSTDTQYF. The CDR3 region has the DNA TGCGCCAGCAGCCTCCTAGCGGGAGGGCCTAGCACAGATACGCAGTATTTT.

This clonotype was picked up a small number of times. This chain uses TRBV28 with TRBJ2-4; the match to TRBD1 covers 8 bases. The CDR3 has 17 residues. CDR1 and CDR2 (germline): MDHEN, SYDVKM. Germline trimming cut 2 bases from V and 0 bases from J; bases unmatched to any gene: 6. In DNA form, the CDR3 reads TGTGCCAGCAGTTTACTCGGGACAGGAGTAGCCAAAAACATTCAGTACTTC. It codes for CASSLLGTGVAKNIQYF. The variable domain in full, completed from reference TRBV28 and TRBJ2-4, reads DVKVTQSSRYLVKRTGEKVFLECVQDMDHENMFWYRQDPGLGLRLIYFSYDVKMKEKGDIPEGYSVSREKKERFSLILESASTNQTSMYLCASSLLGTGVAKNIQYFGAGTRLSVL.

This clonotype was picked up a small number of times. The V gene is TRBV5-1, the J gene TRBJ2-1, with D perhaps assigned TRBD1 or TRBD2 (5 bases each). Trimming left V 4 bases short and J 9 bases short, with 11 bases between. There are 12 residues in the CDR3. Germline values: CDR1 SGHRS, CDR2 YFSETQ. Written as DNA, the CDR3 is TGCGCCAGCAGCAACTCCGGGACTGAGCAGTTCTTC. The encoded protein is CASSNSGTEQFF. The full variable domain, with the rest looked up from reference TRBV5-1 and TRBJ2-1, is KAGVTQTPRYLIKTRGQQVTLSCSPISGHRSVSWYQQTPGQGLQFLFEYFSETQRNKGNFPGRFSGRQFSNSRSEMNVSTLELGDSALYLCASSNSGTEQFFGPGTRLTVL.

Turning to this clonotype: Its ends do not fully match the called genes, so a read error is possible. This chain joins TRBV27 and TRBJ2-3; no reliable D call. The CDR3 is made up of 15 amino acids. Germline CDR1 reads MNHEY; CDR2 reads SMNVEV (reference sequence). CDR3 sequence reads: CASRLSFANTDTQYF. CDR3 coding DNA: TGTGCCAGCAGGTTATCGTTTGCGAACACAGATACGCAGTATTTT.

The chain is built from TRBV7-9 and TRBJ2-1; D unclear. The CDR3 spans 15 residues. V gave up 5 bases and J gave up 2 bases, with 13 bases separating them. Germline V lookup: CDR1 SEHNR, CDR2 FQNEAQ (reference sequence). Written as DNA, the CDR3 is TGTGCCAGCAGCCCCACTGGCACCCCCTACAATGAGCAGTTCTTC. It codes for CASSPTGTPYNEQFF.

The V and J genes are TRBV6-2 or TRBV6-3 and TRBJ2-7; D is perhaps TRBD1 (6 bases). The CDR3 length is 15 residues. Per the germline V gene, CDR1 is MNHEY and CDR2 is SVGEGT. Trimming removed 6 bases from V and 1 base from J, with 16 bases in between. The CDR3 loop is CASRQNRDTSYEQYF. The CDR3 bases are TGTGCCAGCAGACAAAACCGGGACACATCCTACGAGCAGTACTTC.

V and J are TRBV28 and TRBJ2-5; D perhaps matches TRBD2 (6 bases). Germline assignment: CDR1 MDHEN and CDR2 SYDVKM. The V gene lost 5 bases and the J gene lost 5 bases, with 21 bases spanning the gap. There are 16 residues in the CDR3. This CDR3 reads CASSPAGTGILETQYF. CDR3 coding DNA: TGTGCCAGCAGTCCTGCGGGGACGGGAATTCTGGAGACCCAGTACTTC.